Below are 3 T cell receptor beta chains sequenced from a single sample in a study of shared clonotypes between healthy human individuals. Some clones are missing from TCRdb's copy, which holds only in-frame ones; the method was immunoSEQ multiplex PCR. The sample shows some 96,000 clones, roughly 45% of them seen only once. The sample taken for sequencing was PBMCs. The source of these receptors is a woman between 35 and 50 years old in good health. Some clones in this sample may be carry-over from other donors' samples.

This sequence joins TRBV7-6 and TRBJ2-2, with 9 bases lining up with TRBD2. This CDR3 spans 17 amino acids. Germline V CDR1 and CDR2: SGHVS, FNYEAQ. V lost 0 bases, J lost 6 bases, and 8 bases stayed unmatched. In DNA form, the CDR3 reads TGTGCCAGCAGCTTAGCGCGGCTAGCGGGAAGGTCCGGGGAGCTGTTTTTT. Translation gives CASSLARLAGRSGELFF.

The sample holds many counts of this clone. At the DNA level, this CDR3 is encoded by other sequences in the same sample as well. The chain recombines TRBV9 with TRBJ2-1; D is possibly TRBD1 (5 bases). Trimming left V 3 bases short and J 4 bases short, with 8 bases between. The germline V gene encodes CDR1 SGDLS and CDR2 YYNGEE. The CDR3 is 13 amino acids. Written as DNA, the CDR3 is TGTGCCAGCAGCGCTGACAGTTACAATGAGCAGTTCTTC. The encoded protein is CASSADSYNEQFF.

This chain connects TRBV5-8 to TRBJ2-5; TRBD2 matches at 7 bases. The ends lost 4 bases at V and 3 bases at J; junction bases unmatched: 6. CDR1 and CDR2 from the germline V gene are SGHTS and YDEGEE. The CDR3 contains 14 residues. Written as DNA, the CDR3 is TGTGCCAGCAGCCCGGGACTACCTAAAGAGACCCAGTACTTC. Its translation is CASSPGLPKETQYF.